A selection of T cell receptor beta chains follows, all from one sample in a study of T cell responses to AZD1222 COVID-19 vaccine. Data came from immunoSEQ multiplex PCR; TCRdb stores just in-frame clones and leaves some out. The sample lists some 140,000 clones, approximately 90% occurring once. The material was peripheral blood, obtained on day 0 of AZD1222 vaccination. These receptors all come from an adult in good health. The CDR3 runs from the conserved cysteine through the conserved F or W. The D gene is left open where the match is weak. Some rows have no size entry. The others give once, few or many, or a class for an expanded clone.

few,TRBJ2-3,15,TRBV27,TRBD2,CASRGLAGGEDTQYF,TGTGCCAGCAGGGGGCTAGCGGGAGGGGAAGATACGCAGTATTTT
.,TRBJ2-7,12,TRBV5-4,.,CASSARGYEQYF,TGTGCCAGCAGCGCCAGAGGGTACGAGCAGTACTTC
.,TRBJ1-1,12,TRBV4-1,.,CASSQARGKAFF,TGCGCCAGCAGCCAGGCAAGGGGGAAAGCTTTCTTT
.,TRBJ2-7,13,TRBV28,TRBD1,CASRGDSYYEQYF,TGTGCCAGCAGGGGGGACAGCTACTACGAGCAGTACTTC
.,TRBJ2-5,15,TRBV5-6,.,CASSPTLGEQETQYF,TGTGCCAGCAGCCCCACGCTGGGGGAGCAAGAGACCCAGTACTTC
.,TRBJ1-5,13,TRBV5-5,.,CASSLKGTQPQHF,TGTGCCAGCAGCTTGAAGGGGACCCAGCCCCAGCATTTT
.,TRBJ2-5,14,TRBV19,.,CASSIAGGLGTQYF,TGTGCCAGTAGTATAGCGGGGGGCCTGGGGACCCAGTACTTC
once,TRBJ1-5,15,TRBV5-4,.,CASSLLGDSNQPQHF,TGTGCCAGCAGCTTGCTGGGAGATAGCAATCAGCCCCAGCATTTT
.,TRBJ1-2,13,TRBV3-1/TRBV3-2,.,CASSPDTNYGYTF,TGTGCCAGCAGCCCGGACACAAACTATGGCTACACCTTC
.,TRBJ1-1,12,TRBV28,.,CASRRTDTEAFF,TGTGCCAGCAGACGGACAGACACTGAAGCTTTCTTT
.,TRBJ1-1,14,TRBV25-1,TRBD1,CASGPDREGTEAFF,TGTGCCAGCGGACCGGACAGGGAGGGCACTGAAGCTTTCTTT
.,TRBJ1-5,15,TRBV19,TRBD1,CASSIYRGSNQPQHF,TGTGCCAGTAGTATTTACAGGGGGTCCAATCAGCCCCAGCATTTT
.,TRBJ1-1,18,TRBV14,TRBD1,CASSQESSEGALHTEAFF,TGTGCCAGCAGCCAAGAGAGTTCGGAGGGGGCGCTCCACACTGAAGCTTTCTTT
.,TRBJ2-2,14,TRBV9,TRBD1,CASGRQGRGGELFF,TGTGCCAGCGGGAGACAGGGACGAGGCGGGGAGCTGTTTTTT